This T cell receptor beta chain was obtained from a study of cytomegalovirus exposure and HLA in healthy donors. V lost 0 bases and J 8 bases, leaving 16 bases between the germline ends. Germline CDR1 and CDR2: LGHNA and YSLEER. CDR3 size: 15 residues. As concerns this clone: Its antigen is not identified.

Use of 60 Vbeta and 13 Jbeta primers characterized the PCR. Assay used: immunoSEQ multiplex PCR; TCRdb lists only in-frame clones, some missing. The table has some 200,000 clones, roughly four fifths seen once; the top ten hold around 1.5%. General study points: A missense DCLRE1C variant was associated with V- and J-gene trimming of TCR beta chains in a later analysis, and an independent cohort replicated the association.

Healthy donors of bone marrow made up the group. Input material: PBMCs. J is TRBJ1-2 and V is TRBV4-3; D may be TRBD1 (5 bases). The receptor comes from a man aged 45-60 years in good health and CMV-seronegative. This chain's CDR3 is CASSQDSGAGKGYTF. CDR3 bases: TGCGCCAGCAGCCAAGATAGCGGGGCAGGGAAGGGCTACACCTTC.